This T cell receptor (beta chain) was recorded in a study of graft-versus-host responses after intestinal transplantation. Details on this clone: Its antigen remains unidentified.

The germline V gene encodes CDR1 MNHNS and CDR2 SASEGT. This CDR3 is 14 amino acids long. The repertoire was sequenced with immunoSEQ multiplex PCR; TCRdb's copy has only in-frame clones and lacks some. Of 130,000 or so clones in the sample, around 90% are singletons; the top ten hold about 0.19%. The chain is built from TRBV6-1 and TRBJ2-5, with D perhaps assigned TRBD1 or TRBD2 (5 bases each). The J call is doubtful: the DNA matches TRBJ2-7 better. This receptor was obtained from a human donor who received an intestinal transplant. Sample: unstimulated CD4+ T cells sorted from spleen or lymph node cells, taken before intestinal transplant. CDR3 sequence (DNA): TGTGCCAGCAGTGAGGGGCCCGGGACCTACGAGCAGTACTTC. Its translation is CASSEGPGTYEQYF.